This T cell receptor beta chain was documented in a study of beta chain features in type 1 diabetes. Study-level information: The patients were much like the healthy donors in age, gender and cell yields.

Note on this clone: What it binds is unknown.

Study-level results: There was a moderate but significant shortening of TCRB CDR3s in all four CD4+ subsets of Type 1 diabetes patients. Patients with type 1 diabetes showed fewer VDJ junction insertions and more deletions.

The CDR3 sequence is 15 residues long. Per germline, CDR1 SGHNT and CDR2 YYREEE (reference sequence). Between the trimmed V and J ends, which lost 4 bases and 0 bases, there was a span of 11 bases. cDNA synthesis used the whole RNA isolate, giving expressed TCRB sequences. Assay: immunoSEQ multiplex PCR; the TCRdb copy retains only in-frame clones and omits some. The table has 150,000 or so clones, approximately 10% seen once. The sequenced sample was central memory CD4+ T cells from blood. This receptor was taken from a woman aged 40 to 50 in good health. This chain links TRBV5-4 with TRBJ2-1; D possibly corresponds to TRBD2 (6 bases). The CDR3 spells CASSPLAFSYNEQFF. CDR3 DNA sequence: TGTGCCAGCAGCCCACTAGCATTCTCCTACAATGAGCAGTTCTTC.